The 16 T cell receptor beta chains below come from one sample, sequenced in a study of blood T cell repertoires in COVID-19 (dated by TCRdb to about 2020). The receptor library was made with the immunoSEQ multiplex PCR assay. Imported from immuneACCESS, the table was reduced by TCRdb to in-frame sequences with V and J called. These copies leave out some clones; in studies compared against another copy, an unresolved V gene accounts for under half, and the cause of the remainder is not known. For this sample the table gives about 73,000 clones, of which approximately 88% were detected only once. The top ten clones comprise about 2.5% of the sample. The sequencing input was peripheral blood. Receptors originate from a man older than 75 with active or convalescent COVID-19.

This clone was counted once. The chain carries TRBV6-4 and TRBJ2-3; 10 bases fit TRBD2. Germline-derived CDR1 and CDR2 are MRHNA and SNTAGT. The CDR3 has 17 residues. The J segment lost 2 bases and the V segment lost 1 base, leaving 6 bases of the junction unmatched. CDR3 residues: CASSDFPAGGSTDTQYF. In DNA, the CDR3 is TGTGCCAGCAGTGACTTCCCAGCGGGGGGGTCCACAGATACGCAGTATTTT.

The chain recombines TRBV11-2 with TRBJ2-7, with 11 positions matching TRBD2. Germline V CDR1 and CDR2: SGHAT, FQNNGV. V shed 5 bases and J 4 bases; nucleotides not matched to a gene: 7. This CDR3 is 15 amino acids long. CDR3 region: CASSPNSGGEYEQYF. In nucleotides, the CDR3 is TGTGCCAGCAGCCCAAATAGCGGGGGGGAATACGAGCAGTACTTC.

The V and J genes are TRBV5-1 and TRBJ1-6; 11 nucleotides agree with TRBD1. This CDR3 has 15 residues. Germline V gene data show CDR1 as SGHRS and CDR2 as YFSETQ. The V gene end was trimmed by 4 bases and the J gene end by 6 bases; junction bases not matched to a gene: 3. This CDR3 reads CASSGGTGGNSPLHF. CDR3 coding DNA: TGCGCCAGCAGCGGCGGGACAGGGGGTAATTCACCCCTCCACTTT.

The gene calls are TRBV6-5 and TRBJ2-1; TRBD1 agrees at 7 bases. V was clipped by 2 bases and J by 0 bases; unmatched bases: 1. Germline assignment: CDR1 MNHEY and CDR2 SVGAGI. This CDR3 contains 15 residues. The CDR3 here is CASSYPGGSYNEQFF. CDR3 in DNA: TGTGCCAGCAGTTACCCAGGGGGCTCCTACAATGAGCAGTTCTTC.

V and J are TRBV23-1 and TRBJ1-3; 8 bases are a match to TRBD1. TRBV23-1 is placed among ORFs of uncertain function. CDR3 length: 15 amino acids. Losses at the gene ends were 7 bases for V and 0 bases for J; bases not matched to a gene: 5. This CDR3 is CASKRQGRSGNTIYF. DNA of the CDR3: TGCGCCAGCAAAAGACAGGGGCGCTCTGGAAACACCATATATTTT.

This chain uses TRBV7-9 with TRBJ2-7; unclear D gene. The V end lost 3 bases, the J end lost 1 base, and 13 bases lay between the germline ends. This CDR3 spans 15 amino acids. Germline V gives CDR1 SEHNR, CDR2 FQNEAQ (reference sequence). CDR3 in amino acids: CASSFTLTDSYEQYF. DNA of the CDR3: TGTGCCAGCAGCTTTACGTTAACTGATTCCTACGAGCAGTACTTC.

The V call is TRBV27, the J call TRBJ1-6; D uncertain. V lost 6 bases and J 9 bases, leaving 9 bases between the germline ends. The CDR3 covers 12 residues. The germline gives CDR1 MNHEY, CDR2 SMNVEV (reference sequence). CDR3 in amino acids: CASRVGASPLHF. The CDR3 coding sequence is TGTGCCAGCAGGGTAGGAGCTTCACCCCTCCACTTT.

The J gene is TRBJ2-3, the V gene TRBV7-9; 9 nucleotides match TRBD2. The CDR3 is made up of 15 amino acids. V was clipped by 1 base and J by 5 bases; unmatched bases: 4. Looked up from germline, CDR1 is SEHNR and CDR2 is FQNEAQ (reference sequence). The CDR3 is CASSLVGGRGDTQYF. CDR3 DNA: TGTGCCAGCAGCTTAGTCGGCGGGAGGGGAGATACGCAGTATTTT. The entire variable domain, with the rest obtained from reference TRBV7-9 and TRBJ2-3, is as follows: DTGVSQNPRHKITKRGQNVTFRCDPISEHNRLYWYRQTLGQGPEFLTYFQNEAQLEKSRLLSDRFSAERPKGSFSTLEIQRTEQGDSAMYLCASSLVGGRGDTQYFGPGTRLTVL.

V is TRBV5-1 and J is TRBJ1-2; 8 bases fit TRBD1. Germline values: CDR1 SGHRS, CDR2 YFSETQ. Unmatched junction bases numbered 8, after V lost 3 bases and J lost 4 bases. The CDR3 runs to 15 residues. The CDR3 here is CASSSSGGVSYGYTF. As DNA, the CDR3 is TGCGCCAGCAGCTCGTCAGGGGGCGTCTCCTATGGCTACACCTTC.

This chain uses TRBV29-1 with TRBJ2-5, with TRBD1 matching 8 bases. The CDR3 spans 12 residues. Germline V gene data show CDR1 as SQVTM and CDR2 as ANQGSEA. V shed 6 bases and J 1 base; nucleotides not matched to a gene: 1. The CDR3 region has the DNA TGCAGCGTAGGACAGGGCCAAGAGACCCAGTACTTC. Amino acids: CSVGQGQETQYF.

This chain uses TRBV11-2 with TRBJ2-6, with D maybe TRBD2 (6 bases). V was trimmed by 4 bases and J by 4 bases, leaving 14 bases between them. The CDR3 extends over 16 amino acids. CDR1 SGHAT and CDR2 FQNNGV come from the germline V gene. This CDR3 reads CASSSGSSAGANVLTF. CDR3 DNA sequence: TGTGCCAGCAGCTCTGGCTCTAGCGCCGGGGCCAACGTCCTGACTTTC.

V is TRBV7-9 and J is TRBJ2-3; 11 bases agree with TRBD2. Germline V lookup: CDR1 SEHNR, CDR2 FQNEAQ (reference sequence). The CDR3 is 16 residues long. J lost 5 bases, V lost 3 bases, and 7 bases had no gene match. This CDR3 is CASSLRSGGAVDTQYF. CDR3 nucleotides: TGTGCCAGCAGCTTGCGTAGCGGGGGGGCCGTAGATACGCAGTATTTT.

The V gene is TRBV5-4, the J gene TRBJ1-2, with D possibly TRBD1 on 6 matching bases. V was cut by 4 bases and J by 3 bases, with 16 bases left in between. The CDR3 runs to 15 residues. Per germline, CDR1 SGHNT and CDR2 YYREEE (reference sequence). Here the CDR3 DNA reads TGTGCCAGCAGCGAACAGGGAAGGAGCGACTATGGCTACACCTTC. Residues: CASSEQGRSDYGYTF.

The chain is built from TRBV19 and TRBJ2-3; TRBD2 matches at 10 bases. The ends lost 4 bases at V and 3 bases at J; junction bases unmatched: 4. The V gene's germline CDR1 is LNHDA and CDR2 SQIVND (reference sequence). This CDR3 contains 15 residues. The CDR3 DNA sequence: TGTGCCAGTAGTACTAGCGGGAGTCAAACAGATACGCAGTATTTT. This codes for CASSTSGSQTDTQYF.

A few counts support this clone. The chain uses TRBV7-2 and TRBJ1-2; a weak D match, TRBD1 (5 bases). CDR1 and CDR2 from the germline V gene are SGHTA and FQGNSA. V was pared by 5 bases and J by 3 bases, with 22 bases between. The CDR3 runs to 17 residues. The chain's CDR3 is CASSPPWGGGGDYGYTF. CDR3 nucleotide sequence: TGTGCCAGCAGCCCACCTTGGGGGGGAGGTGGGGACTATGGCTACACCTTC.

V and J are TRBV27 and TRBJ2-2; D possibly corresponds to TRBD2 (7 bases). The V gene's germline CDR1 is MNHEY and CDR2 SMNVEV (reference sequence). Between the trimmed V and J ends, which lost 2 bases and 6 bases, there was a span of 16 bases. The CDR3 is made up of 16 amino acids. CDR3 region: CASSLIRGGVPGELFF. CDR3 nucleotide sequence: TGTGCCAGCAGTTTAATAAGGGGGGGCGTCCCCGGGGAGCTGTTTTTT.